This T cell receptor beta chain was sequenced during a study of early T cells in non-severe SARS-CoV-2 infection. Separate cDNA molecules each had unique molecular identifiers attached to them. TCRdb used MiXCR to reprocess the 5' RACE reads, holding one entry per CDR3 protein. The sample carries around 50,000 distinct CDR3 sequences, 8.5% to 10% recorded once. Ten or more counts support this clonotype. V shed 3 bases and J 7 bases; nucleotides not matched to a gene: 2. CDR1 KGHSH and CDR2 LQKENI come from the germline V gene. CDR3 length: 13 residues. V usage is TRBV18 and J usage is TRBJ1-1; 10 bases are a match to TRBD1. Sequenced input: whole blood. This receptor was identified in an adult who was a healthcare worker with PCR-confirmed SARS-CoV-2 infection or an uninfected control (not recorded which). CDR3 sequence: CASSPTGGGEAFF. The CDR3 nucleotides are TGTGCCAGCTCACCGACAGGGGGCGGTGAAGCTTTCTTT.